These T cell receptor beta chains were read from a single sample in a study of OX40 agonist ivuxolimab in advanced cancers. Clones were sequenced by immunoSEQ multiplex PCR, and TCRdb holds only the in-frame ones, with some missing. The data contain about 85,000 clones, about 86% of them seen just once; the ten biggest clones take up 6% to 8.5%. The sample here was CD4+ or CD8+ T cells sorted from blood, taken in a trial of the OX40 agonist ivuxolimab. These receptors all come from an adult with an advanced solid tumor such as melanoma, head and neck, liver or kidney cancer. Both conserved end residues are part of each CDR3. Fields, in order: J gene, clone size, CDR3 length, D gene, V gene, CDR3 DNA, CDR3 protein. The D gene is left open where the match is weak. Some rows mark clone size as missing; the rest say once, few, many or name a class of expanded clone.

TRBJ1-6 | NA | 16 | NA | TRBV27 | TGTGCCAGCAGTTTATCGGCCCACTCGGATAATTCACCCCTCCACTTT | CASSLSAHSDNSPLHF
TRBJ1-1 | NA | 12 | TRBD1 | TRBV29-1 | TGCAGCGTCCGACAGGGGGACACTGAAGCTTTCTTT | CSVRQGDTEAFF
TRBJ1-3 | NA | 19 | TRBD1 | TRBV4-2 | TGTGCCAGCAGCCAAGACCCCCACCCAGGGGGGGGGCCTGGAAACACCATATATTTT | CASSQDPHPGGGPGNTIYF
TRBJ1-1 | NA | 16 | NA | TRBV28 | TGTGCCAGCAGTTTTGGGACATCCGGAAGGTACACTGAAGCTTTCTTT | CASSFGTSGRYTEAFF
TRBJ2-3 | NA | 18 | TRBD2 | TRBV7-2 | TGTGCCAGCAGCTTAGTGTCGAACCTAGCGGGGAGCACAGATACGCAGTATTTT | CASSLVSNLAGSTDTQYF
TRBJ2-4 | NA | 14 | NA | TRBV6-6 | TGTGCCAGCAGTGATAACAGGGCCCAGGACATTCAGTACTTC | CASSDNRAQDIQYF
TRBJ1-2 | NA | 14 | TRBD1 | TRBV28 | TGTGCCAGCAGTTCGACAGGGTCGAACTATGGCTACACCTTC | CASSSTGSNYGYTF
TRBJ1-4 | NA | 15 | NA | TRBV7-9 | TGTGCCAGCAGCAGTCGTTTGTCAGGGGTCGAAAAACTGTTTTTT | CASSSRLSGVEKLFF
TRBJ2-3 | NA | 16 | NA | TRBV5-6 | TGTGCCAGCAGCTCCCTCGGGGCTGCTTCCACAGATACGCAGTATTTT | CASSSLGAASTDTQYF
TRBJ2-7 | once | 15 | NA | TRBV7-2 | TGTGCCAGCAGCCCTGCGGGTGGCCCGTCCTACGAGCAGTACTTC | CASSPAGGPSYEQYF
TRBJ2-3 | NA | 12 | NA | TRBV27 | TGTGCCAGCAGCCGTTACACAGATACGCAGTATTTT | CASSRYTDTQYF
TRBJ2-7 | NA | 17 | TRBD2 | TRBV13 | TGTGCCAGCAGCTTAGTTCAAGGACTAGCGGGTCCCTACGAGCAGTACTTC | CASSLVQGLAGPYEQYF
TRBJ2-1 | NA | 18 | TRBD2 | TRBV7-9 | TGTGCCAGCAGCTTAGTTGGACTAGCGGGGGGGCCAGGCAATGAGCAGTTCTTC | CASSLVGLAGGPGNEQFF
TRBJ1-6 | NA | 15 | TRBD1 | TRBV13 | TGTGCCAGCAGCCCGAAGGGGGCTGGAGTCTCACCCCTCCACTTT | CASSPKGAGVSPLHF
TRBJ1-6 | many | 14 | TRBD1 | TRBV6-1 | TGTGCCAGCAGTGACGGGACAGGGAATTCACCCCTCCACTTT | CASSDGTGNSPLHF